A single sample is the source of the 6 T cell receptor beta chains below, sequenced in a study of blood T cell repertoires in COVID-19 (TCRdb year 2020). The method behind the library was the immunoSEQ multiplex PCR assay. The table comes from immuneACCESS by way of TCRdb, which keeps in-frame sequences with V and J called. Part of the clones is missing from these tables; in studies checked, under half for an unresolved V gene and the rest for unknown reasons. For this sample the table gives fewer than 200,000 clones, of which about three quarters were detected only once. The ten largest clones capture about 28% of the sample. The sample consisted of peripheral blood. These TCRs come from a woman in her 70s with acute or convalescent COVID-19.

The chain combines TRBV14 with TRBJ1-2, with 8 nucleotides matching TRBD1. The CDR3 consists of 15 residues. The V gene's germline CDR1 is SGHDN and CDR2 FVKESK. V lost 1 base, J lost 4 bases, and 5 bases stayed unmatched. Here the CDR3 DNA reads TGTGCCAGCAGCCAAGGGACAGGGTCTATCTATGGCTACACCTTC. Translated: CASSQGTGSIYGYTF.

The genes are TRBV10-1 and TRBJ2-1; 9 bases map to TRBD1. With 2 bases clipped from V and 9 bases from J, the junction kept 8 bases outside the gene matches. The CDR3 covers 15 residues. Germline V gene lookup returns CDR1 WNHNN and CDR2 SYGVQD (reference sequence). CDR3 sequence: CASSERGTGHGEQFF. CDR3 nucleotide sequence: TGCGCCAGCAGTGAGAGAGGGACAGGGCATGGTGAGCAGTTCTTC.

The V gene is TRBV29-1, the J gene TRBJ2-7; TRBD1 aligns across 7 bases. Germline loops: CDR1 SQVTM, CDR2 ANQGSEA. The CDR3 is 16 residues long. The trim removed 5 bases at V and 6 bases at J, leaving 19 bases unmatched. Written as DNA, the CDR3 is TGCAGCGTTAATAACCGACAGGGTACGGGGAAAGGCGAGCAGTACTTC. Translating it yields CSVNNRQGTGKGEQYF.

This chain links TRBV3-1 (or the pseudogene TRBV3-2) with TRBJ2-1; D is unresolved. Trimming removed 2 bases at V and 7 bases at J, with 15 bases between. CDR3 length: 15 amino acids. Germline loops: CDR1 LGHDT, CDR2 YNNKEL (reference sequence). CDR3 amino acids: CASSQTLLMTNEQFF. The CDR3 bases are TGTGCCAGCAGCCAAACACTCCTGATGACTAATGAGCAGTTCTTC.

The gene calls are TRBV6-6 and TRBJ1-4; D not certain. Germline V gene data show CDR1 as MNHNY and CDR2 as SVGAGI (reference sequence). The V end lost 7 bases, the J end lost 7 bases, and 16 bases lay between the germline ends. CDR3 length: 14 amino acids. CDR3 protein: CASNPGLASEKLFF. DNA for the CDR3: TGTGCCAGCAACCCTGGGTTAGCGAGTGAAAAACTGTTTTTT.

The genes are TRBV7-8 and TRBJ1-1; no clear D. Per germline, CDR1 SGHVS and CDR2 FQNEAQ. The CDR3 is 14 amino acids. V gave up 5 bases and J gave up 4 bases, with 14 bases separating them. DNA for the CDR3: TGTGCCAGCAGCACCCGGGATTCAGGCACTGAAGCTTTCTTT. This codes for CASSTRDSGTEAFF.